Below are 32 T cell receptor beta chains sequenced from a single sample in a study of blood T cell repertoires in COVID-19. The data were produced by immunoSEQ multiplex PCR, yet TCRdb's version contains in-frame clones alone and is incomplete. Among about 120,000 clones listed, more than 80% were seen once. Sequences were obtained from peripheral blood. All receptors come from a human donor in a cohort sampled during active COVID-19.

The gene calls are TRBV19 and TRBJ2-7; the match to TRBD1 covers 12 bases. The germline CDR1 and CDR2 sequences are LNHDA and SQIVND (reference sequence). V was pared by 5 bases and J by 4 bases, with 6 bases of the junction left unmatched. There are 15 residues in the CDR3. CDR3 bases: TGTGCCAGTAGTCAAGGGACAGGGGGCCCTTACGAGCAGTACTTC. Protein sequence: CASSQGTGGPYEQYF. Combining the CDR3 with reference TRBV19 and TRBJ2-7 gives the whole variable domain DGGITQSPKYLFRKEGQNVTLSCEQNLNHDAMYWYRQDPGQGLRLIYYSQIVNDFQKGDIAEGYSVSREKKESFPLTVTSAQKNPTAFYLCASSQGTGGPYEQYFGPGTRLTVT.

This clone has only a few counts. The rearrangement uses TRBV7-2 and TRBJ2-7; TRBD2 might be the D (6 bases). Germline CDR1 is SGHTA and CDR2 is FQGNSA. The CDR3 has 15 amino acids. V dropped 5 bases and J dropped 3 bases, with 17 bases sitting between them. The CDR3 region has the DNA TGTGCCAGCAGCCCGCGGGGTCGCGGTTACTACGAGCAGTACTTC. Translating gives CASSPRGRGYYEQYF.

CDR3 nucleotides: TGCAGCGTTGGACAGACTGGCTACACCTTC. Amino acid sequence: CSVGQTGYTF. This chain uses TRBV29-1 with TRBJ1-2; a possible D gene is TRBD1 (5 bases). Trimming cost V 4 bases and J 7 bases, with 7 bases left between them. This CDR3 is built from 10 residues. The V gene's germline CDR1 is SQVTM and CDR2 ANQGSEA.

V and J are TRBV11-2 and TRBJ2-7; D is perhaps TRBD2 (6 bases). The V gene lost 4 bases and the J gene lost 3 bases, with 10 bases spanning the gap. Germline V gives CDR1 SGHAT, CDR2 FQNNGV. There are 13 residues in the CDR3. CDR3: CASSSTGDYEQYF. DNA of the CDR3: TGTGCCAGCAGCTCCACGGGAGACTACGAGCAGTACTTC.

The V and J genes are TRBV7-2 and TRBJ2-7; 14 bases align to TRBD2. Trimming at V came to 5 bases and at J to 4 bases, leaving 4 bases not matched to a gene. CDR1 and CDR2 (germline): SGHTA, FQGNSA. CDR3 length equals 15 residues. CDR3 protein: CASSVTSGGDYEQYF. The CDR3 coding sequence is TGTGCCAGCAGCGTGACTAGCGGGGGGGATTACGAGCAGTACTTC. Using reference TRBV7-2 and TRBJ2-7 for the parts outside the CDR3, the full variable domain is GAGVSQSPSNKVTEKGKDVELRCDPISGHTALYWYRQSLGQGLEFLIYFQGNSAPDKSGLPSDRFSAERTGGSVSTLTIQRTQQEDSAVYLCASSVTSGGDYEQYFGPGTRLTVT.

The chain couples TRBV29-1 to TRBJ2-7, with D possibly TRBD1 on 6 matching bases. Germline V gene lookup returns CDR1 SQVTM and CDR2 ANQGSEA. V gave up 4 bases and J gave up 2 bases, with 15 bases separating them. This CDR3 region has 14 residues. CDR3 amino acids: CSVGNRVNTYEQYF. CDR3 DNA sequence: TGCAGCGTTGGTAACAGGGTTAATACCTACGAGCAGTACTTC.

The V and J genes are TRBV7-9 and TRBJ2-7, with 12 bases aligning to TRBD1. Germline assignment: CDR1 SEHNR and CDR2 FQNEAQ (reference sequence). The CDR3 consists of 16 residues. V shed 4 bases, J shed 6 bases, and the junction held 10 bases outside the gene matches. DNA for the CDR3: TGTGCCAGCAGCTACCGCCCGGGACAGGGGGCGGTCGAGCAGTACTTC. Translation gives CASSYRPGQGAVEQYF. The full variable domain, its missing parts supplied by reference TRBV7-9 and TRBJ2-7, is DTGVSQNPRHKITKRGQNVTFRCDPISEHNRLYWYRQTLGQGPEFLTYFQNEAQLEKSRLLSDRFSAERPKGSFSTLEIQRTEQGDSAMYLCASSYRPGQGAVEQYFGPGTRLTVT.

This rearrangement joins TRBV4-1 to TRBJ1-6; 12 positions agree with TRBD1. Germline values: CDR1 MGHRA, CDR2 YSYEKL. The CDR3 has 16 amino acids. The junction had 3 bases not matched to a gene; V was cut back by 0 bases and J by 9 bases. The CDR3 loop reads CASSQEGQGAISPLHF. The CDR3 coding sequence is TGCGCCAGCAGCCAAGAGGGACAGGGGGCAATTTCACCCCTCCACTTT.

In its sample, this clone was seen once. V gene TRBV7-2 combines with J gene TRBJ2-7; 8 nucleotides line up with TRBD1. This CDR3 contains 15 residues. Germline V gene data show CDR1 as SGHTA and CDR2 as FQGNSA. The trim removed 3 bases at V and 4 bases at J, leaving 8 bases unmatched. CDR3 in amino acids: CASSFGGTGIYEQYF. Here the CDR3 DNA reads TGTGCCAGCAGCTTTGGCGGGACAGGAATTTACGAGCAGTACTTC.

This clone came up once. V and J are TRBV5-6 and TRBJ1-1, with D hard to call. Germline CDR1 SGHDT, CDR2 YYEEEE. Trimming removed 0 bases at V and 4 bases at J, with 4 bases between. The CDR3 runs to 12 residues. CDR3 in amino acids: CASSLELTEAFF. The CDR3, as DNA: TGTGCCAGCAGCTTGGAACTCACTGAAGCTTTCTTT. The full variable domain, completed using reference TRBV5-6 and TRBJ1-1, is DAGVTQSPTHLIKTRGQQVTLRCSPKSGHDTVSWYQQALGQGPQFIFQYYEEEERQRGNFPDRFSGHQFPNYSSELNVNALLLGDSALYLCASSLELTEAFFGQGTRLTVV.

This clone appeared a single time. J is TRBJ1-1 and V is TRBV19; 10 bases line up with TRBD1. CDR1 and CDR2 from the germline V gene are LNHDA and SQIVND (reference sequence). V lost 5 bases to trimming and J lost 5 bases; unmatched junction nucleotides: 8. CDR3 length equals 15 residues. Written as DNA, the CDR3 is TGTGCCAGTAGTCCTTGGGACAGGGGAGGTACTGAAGCTTTCTTT. This encodes CASSPWDRGGTEAFF.

J is TRBJ1-3 and V is TRBV7-6; 7 bases map to TRBD1. The V segment lost 1 base and the J segment 1 base; nucleotides outside the gene matches: 13. CDR1 is SGHVS and CDR2 is FNYEAQ in the germline V gene. This CDR3 has 19 amino acids. The CDR3 reads CASSLDSRTGDLSGNTIYF. The CDR3 nucleotides read TGTGCCAGCAGCTTAGACTCCAGAACAGGGGACTTGTCTGGAAACACCATATATTTT.

The chain is built from TRBV7-9 and TRBJ2-5; no firm D call. The germline gives CDR1 SEHNR, CDR2 FQNEAQ (reference sequence). The CDR3 runs to 14 residues. The V end lost 4 bases, the J end lost 5 bases, and 14 bases lay between the germline ends. The CDR3 protein is CASSSYIEPETQYF. As DNA, the CDR3 is TGTGCCAGCAGCTCATATATCGAGCCGGAGACCCAGTACTTC.

The V gene is TRBV14, the J gene TRBJ1-2; unclear D gene. The CDR3 length is 13 residues. Per the germline V gene, CDR1 is SGHDN and CDR2 is FVKESK. The V end was cut by 0 bases, the J end by 7 bases, with 9 bases between. The CDR3 DNA follows: TGTGCCAGCAGCCAAGATTCCCGGGTTGGCTACACCTTC. It encodes CASSQDSRVGYTF.

This clone showed up just once. This chain connects TRBV13 to TRBJ1-1, with D possibly matching TRBD1 (5 bases). V lost 5 bases, J lost 2 bases, and 15 bases lay in between. Germline assignment: CDR1 PRHDT and CDR2 FYEKMQ (reference sequence). The CDR3 contains 15 residues. The CDR3 bases are TGTGCCAGCAGCCCAAGCCTGACAGTAAACACTGAAGCTTTCTTT. Translating gives CASSPSLTVNTEAFF. Complete variable domain (other parts from reference TRBV13 and TRBJ1-1): AAGVIQSPRHLIKEKRETATLKCYPIPRHDTVYWYQQGPGQDPQFLISFYEKMQSDKGSIPDRFSAQQFSDYHSELNMSSLELGDSALYFCASSPSLTVNTEAFFGQGTRLTVV.

V gene TRBV12-3 or TRBV12-4 combines with J gene TRBJ2-5, with 8 bases identical to TRBD1. J gave up 5 bases and V 1 base, and 0 bases lay outside the gene matches. The CDR3 consists of 13 residues. DNA for the CDR3: TGTGCCAGCAGTTTAGGACAGGGGGAGACCCAGTACTTC. It specifies CASSLGQGETQYF.

The rearrangement joins TRBV4-1 to TRBJ2-7, with 8 nucleotides matching TRBD2. V lost 0 bases to trimming and J lost 4 bases; unmatched junction nucleotides: 11. CDR3 length: 17 residues. Germline CDR1 reads MGHRA; CDR2 reads YSYEKL. CDR3 DNA: TGCGCCAGCAGCCAAGAGATGCGGGGGGCCTATCCTTACGAGCAGTACTTC. Translated, it gives CASSQEMRGAYPYEQYF.

The CDR3 region is CASSTGTGVNSPLHF. The CDR3 DNA is TGTGCCAGTAGTACCGGGACAGGGGTTAATTCACCCCTCCACTTT. The V gene is TRBV19, the J gene TRBJ1-6, with 10 bases matching TRBD1. The CDR3 is 15 amino acids. Per the germline V gene, CDR1 is LNHDA and CDR2 is SQIVND (reference sequence). J was trimmed by 6 bases and V by 4 bases; bases with no gene match: 3.

The chain employs TRBV6-2 or TRBV6-3 and TRBJ2-7; 11 bases are shared with TRBD2. Germline lookup yields CDR1 MNHEY and CDR2 SVGEGT. V dropped 6 bases and J dropped 5; count of bases not matched to a gene: 6. The CDR3 totals 14 residues. CDR3 nucleotides: TGTGCCAGCAGCCCGACTAGCGGGATCAACGAGCAGTACTTC. It translates to CASSPTSGINEQYF.

The CDR3 DNA reads as TGTGCCACCTCAACGGACAGGAACACTGAAGCTTTCTTT. It encodes CATSTDRNTEAFF. The chain is built from TRBV12-3 or TRBV12-4 and TRBJ1-1, with D possibly TRBD1 on 6 matching bases. Trimming removed 10 bases at V and 1 base at J, with 13 bases between. CDR3 length: 13 amino acids.

The chain recombines TRBV21-1 with TRBJ1-3. TRBV21-1 is labeled a pseudogene. This CDR3 is 17 amino acids long. The CDR3 is CASSKFQRLPSGNTIYF. As DNA, the CDR3 is TGTGCCAGCAGCAAATTTCAGAGACTCCCCTCTGGAAACACCATATATTTT.

J is TRBJ1-2 and V is TRBV27; 8 nucleotides agree with TRBD1. Germline loops: CDR1 MNHEY, CDR2 SMNVEV (reference sequence). Trimming removed 5 bases from V and 8 bases from J; junction bases left unmatched: 16. The CDR3 contains 16 residues. CDR3 residues: CASSQDLRTGSEGYTF. CDR3 DNA sequence: TGTGCCAGCAGTCAAGACCTTAGGACAGGGTCTGAAGGCTACACCTTC.

In its sample, this clone was seen once. The rearrangement links TRBV4-3 to TRBJ2-7, with D possibly matching TRBD1 (6 bases). The CDR3 is 15 amino acids. V lost 4 bases to trimming and J lost 3 bases, with 16 bases between them. Germline CDR1 and CDR2: LGHNA and YSLEER. CDR3 amino acids: CASSLRMQGSYEQYF. In DNA form, the CDR3 reads TGCGCCAGCAGCCTTCGAATGCAGGGGAGCTACGAGCAGTACTTC.

This sequence joins TRBV7-3 and TRBJ2-7, with 7 bases lining up with TRBD2. Losses at the gene ends were 5 bases for V and 4 bases for J; bases not matched to a gene: 11. Germline assignment: CDR1 SGHTA and CDR2 FQGTGA. The CDR3 consists of 15 residues. CDR3 sequence (DNA): TGTGCCAGCAGCCACCTAGCGCGGGAGTCATACGAGCAGTACTTC. Translated, it gives CASSHLARESYEQYF.

The chain has TRBV4-3 and TRBJ2-7; 9 nucleotides align to TRBD2. CDR1 and CDR2 from the germline V gene are LGHNA and YSLEER. The CDR3 is 15 amino acids. With V trimmed by 0 bases and J by 5 bases, 5 bases remained unmatched. CDR3 nucleotides: TGCGCCAGCAGCCAAGAGGGGCGGGAGGGCAACGAGCAGTACTTC. Translated, it gives CASSQEGREGNEQYF.

The CDR3 loop is CAIGGRTVDSGANVLTF. The CDR3 DNA follows: TGTGCCATCGGGGGAAGGACAGTCGACTCTGGGGCCAACGTCCTGACTTTC. The chain uses TRBV10-3 and TRBJ2-6, with D perhaps matching TRBD1 (6 bases). Germline assignment: CDR1 ENHRY and CDR2 SYGVKD. V gave up 8 bases and J gave up 0 bases, with 17 bases separating them. The CDR3 sequence is 17 residues long.

The CDR3 reads CATSPVDRANTEAFF. The DNA of the CDR3 is TGTGCCACCTCCCCTGTGGACAGGGCGAACACTGAAGCTTTCTTT. This chain uses TRBV6-5 with TRBJ1-1, with 8 bases aligning to TRBD1. CDR3 size: 15 residues. Germline V gives CDR1 MNHEY, CDR2 SVGAGI. The V segment lost 10 bases and the J segment 1 base; nucleotides outside the gene matches: 11.

The rearrangement joins TRBV11-2 to TRBJ2-2, with 9 bases lining up with TRBD2. Germline CDR1 SGHAT, CDR2 FQNNGV. J was trimmed by 3 bases and V by 5 bases; bases with no gene match: 10. The CDR3 is 17 amino acids. This chain's CDR3 is CASSPNHSGGYTGELFF. CDR3 coding DNA: TGTGCCAGCAGCCCCAACCATAGCGGGGGTTACACCGGGGAGCTGTTTTTT.

This sequence joins TRBV6-4 and TRBJ1-5; weak D call: TRBD1 (6 bases). The CDR3 sequence is 16 residues long. Between the trimmed V and J ends, which lost 10 bases and 6 bases, there was a span of 25 bases. CDR1 is MRHNA, CDR2 SNTAGT, per germline. CDR3 amino acids: CATLNTGPSGSQPQHF. DNA of the CDR3: TGTGCCACACTTAATACAGGGCCCTCTGGGAGTCAGCCCCAGCATTTT.

The chain joins TRBV18 to TRBJ1-2, with a possible D match to TRBD1 (6 bases). Trimming pared 1 base from V and 3 bases from J, leaving 24 bases between. The CDR3 spans 19 residues. Germline V lookup: CDR1 KGHSH, CDR2 LQKENI. The CDR3 sequence: CASSPLDFWDTLNDYGYTF. The CDR3 DNA follows: TGTGCCAGCTCACCACTTGATTTCTGGGACACCCTTAATGACTATGGCTACACCTTC.

The chain carries TRBV4-1 and TRBJ1-4, with 7 bases that match TRBD1. V lost 0 bases to trimming and J lost 2 bases; unmatched junction nucleotides: 12. CDR3 length: 19 residues. CDR1 is MGHRA, CDR2 YSYEKL, per germline. The CDR3: CASSQEKISKGATNEKLFF. In DNA, the CDR3 is TGCGCCAGCAGCCAAGAGAAGATTTCCAAGGGGGCGACTAATGAAAAACTGTTTTTT.

This clone showed up just once. The V and J genes are TRBV29-1 and TRBJ2-3; TRBD2 matches at 12 bases. Germline loops: CDR1 SQVTM, CDR2 ANQGSEA. V was clipped by 7 bases and J by 0 bases; unmatched bases: 5. The CDR3 loop spans 15 amino acids. The CDR3 region is CSGTSGAHSTDTQYF. The DNA of the CDR3 is TGCAGCGGGACTAGCGGGGCACATAGCACAGATACGCAGTATTTT.